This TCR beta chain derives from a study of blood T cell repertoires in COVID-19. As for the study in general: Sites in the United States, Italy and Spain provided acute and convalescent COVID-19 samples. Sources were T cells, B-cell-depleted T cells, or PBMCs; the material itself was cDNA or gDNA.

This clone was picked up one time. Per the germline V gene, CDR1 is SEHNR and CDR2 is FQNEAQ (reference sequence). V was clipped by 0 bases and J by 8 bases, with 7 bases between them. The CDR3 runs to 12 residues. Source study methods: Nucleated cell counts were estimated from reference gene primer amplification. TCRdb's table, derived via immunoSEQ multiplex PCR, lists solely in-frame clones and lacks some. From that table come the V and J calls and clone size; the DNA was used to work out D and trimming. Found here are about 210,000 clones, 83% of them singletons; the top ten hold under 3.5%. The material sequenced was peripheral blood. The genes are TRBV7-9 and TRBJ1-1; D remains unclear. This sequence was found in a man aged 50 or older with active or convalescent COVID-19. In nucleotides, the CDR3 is TGTGCCAGCAGCTTAGCGCGGGAGGAAGCTTTCTTT. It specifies CASSLAREEAFF.